These 25 T cell receptor beta chains share one sample of origin, sequenced in a study of cytomegalovirus exposure and HLA in healthy donors. PCR primers comprised 60 Vbeta and 13 Jbeta primers. The table came from immunoSEQ multiplex PCR; TCRdb's copy has only in-frame clones and leaves some out. The data show some 120,000 clones, about 69% seen once. Sample: PBMCs. Every receptor here comes from a woman aged 18 to 35 in good health and CMV-seronegative.

This clone was picked up one time. CDR3 sequence reads: CASSGQGAYGYTF. Written as DNA, the CDR3 is TGTGCCAGCAGTGGACAGGGCGCCTATGGCTACACCTTC. J is TRBJ1-2 and V is TRBV28; 8 nucleotides line up with TRBD1. The CDR3 is 13 amino acids. V trimming: 5 bases; J trimming: 4 bases; junction bases outside the gene matches: 3. CDR1 and CDR2 (germline): MDHEN, SYDVKM.

J is TRBJ1-2 and V is TRBV13; D possibly corresponds to TRBD1 (5 bases). This CDR3 is built from 13 residues. V was cut by 6 bases and J by 7 bases, with 15 bases left in between. The germline CDR1 and CDR2 sequences are PRHDT and FYEKMQ (reference sequence). Written as DNA, the CDR3 is TGTGCCAGCAGAGTATTGGGGGGTGTTGGCTACACCTTC. It specifies CASRVLGGVGYTF.

This clone has a handful of counts. In the same sample, other DNA sequences code for this CDR3. CDR3 region: CASSLAGGQETQYF. In nucleotides, the CDR3 is TGTGCCAGCAGCTTAGCAGGGGGTCAAGAGACCCAGTACTTC. The chain links TRBV11-2 to TRBJ2-5; 7 bases line up with TRBD1. V trimming: 1 base; J trimming: 2 bases; junction bases outside the gene matches: 1. This CDR3 comprises 14 residues. Germline values: CDR1 SGHAT, CDR2 FQNNGV.

The rearrangement uses TRBV4-1 and TRBJ2-1; the match to TRBD2 covers 13 bases. Germline V gene data show CDR1 as MGHRA and CDR2 as YSYEKL. V trimming: 4 bases; J trimming: 1 base; junction bases outside the gene matches: 4. There are 17 residues in the CDR3. The CDR3 sequence: CASSLTSGGASYNEQFF. DNA for the CDR3: TGCGCCAGCAGCCTTACTAGCGGGGGGGCATCCTACAATGAGCAGTTCTTC.

CDR3 loop: CAWSVTIYNSPLHF. CDR3 DNA sequence: TGTGCCTGGAGTGTGACAATCTATAATTCACCCCTCCACTTT. The V and J genes are TRBV30 and TRBJ1-6; D not resolved. Between the trimmed V and J ends, which lost 0 bases and 3 bases, there was a span of 6 bases. From germline, CDR1 is GTSNPN and CDR2 SVGIG (reference sequence). The CDR3 sequence is 14 residues long.

The V and J genes are TRBV5-1 and TRBJ2-4; possibly TRBD2 for D (7 bases). V was clipped by 5 bases and J by 8 bases, with 20 bases between them. Germline V gives CDR1 SGHRS, CDR2 YFSETQ. CDR3 length: 15 amino acids. The CDR3 DNA is TGCGCCAGCAGTGGGGGGGCAGCAGGATCGGACATTCAGTACTTC. Translating it yields CASSGGAAGSDIQYF. Together with reference TRBV5-1 and TRBJ2-4, the CDR3 gives the full variable domain: KAGVTQTPRYLIKTRGQQVTLSCSPISGHRSVSWYQQTPGQGLQFLFEYFSETQRNKGNFPGRFSGRQFSNSRSEMNVSTLELGDSALYLCASSGGAAGSDIQYFGAGTRLSVL.

This clone came up a few times. The rearrangement uses TRBV28 and TRBJ2-7; no clear D gene. V lost 6 bases and J lost 1, with 4 bases in between. The CDR3 runs to 11 residues. Germline lookup yields CDR1 MDHEN and CDR2 SYDVKM. This CDR3 reads CASSSSYEQYF. The CDR3 coding sequence is TGTGCCAGCAGCTCTTCCTACGAGCAGTACTTC.

This clone has a count of ten or more. The chain employs TRBV6-1 and TRBJ1-2; 9 positions agree with TRBD1. V was clipped by 3 bases and J by 4 bases; unmatched bases: 0. The CDR3 consists of 13 residues. Per the germline V gene, CDR1 is MNHNS and CDR2 is SASEGT. The CDR3 sequence: CASSETGGYGYTF. In DNA form, the CDR3 reads TGTGCCAGCAGTGAGACAGGGGGCTATGGCTACACCTTC.

A note on this clone: The sample has other DNA sequences that encode this CDR3 too. In nucleotides, the CDR3 is TGTGCCAGTAGTACAGGGACTGCAACTAATGAAAAACTGTTTTTT. Translating it yields CASSTGTATNEKLFF. The chain combines TRBV19 with TRBJ1-4, with a tentative D call TRBD1 (5 bases). V lost 4 bases, J lost 0 bases, and 9 bases lay in between. Per germline, CDR1 LNHDA and CDR2 SQIVND (reference sequence). The CDR3 is made up of 15 amino acids.

The rearrangement uses TRBV2 and TRBJ1-1; 10 positions agree with TRBD1. This CDR3 comprises 15 residues. The germline gives CDR1 SNHLY, CDR2 FYNNEI. Unmatched junction bases numbered 2, after V lost 3 bases and J lost 1 base. Written as DNA, the CDR3 is TGTGCCAGCAGTGATTGGACAGGGGGGAACACTGAAGCTTTCTTT. This codes for CASSDWTGGNTEAFF.

The chain is built from TRBV2 and TRBJ1-3; TRBD1 agrees at 8 bases. After removal of 5 bases from V and 5 bases from J, the junction contained 5 bases not matched to a gene. CDR3 length equals 14 residues. The germline V gene has CDR1 SNHLY and CDR2 FYNNEI. Here the CDR3 reads CASSPDRDRNTIYF. CDR3 nucleotide sequence: TGTGCCAGCAGTCCGGACAGGGACCGAAACACCATATATTTT. Using reference TRBV2 and TRBJ1-3 for the parts outside the CDR3, the full variable domain is EPEVTQTPSHQVTQMGQEVILRCVPISNHLYFYWYRQILGQKVEFLVSFYNNEISEKSEIFDDQFSVERPDGSNFTLKIRSTKLEDSAMYFCASSPDRDRNTIYFGEGSWLTVV.

The V and J genes are TRBV28 and TRBJ2-7; D is possibly TRBD1 (6 bases). The CDR3 is 11 amino acids. V was clipped by 7 bases and J by 4 bases, with 8 bases between them. Per germline, CDR1 MDHEN and CDR2 SYDVKM. The CDR3: CASTRGYEQYF. The CDR3 coding sequence is TGTGCCAGCACCAGGGGATACGAGCAGTACTTC.

This chain joins TRBV5-1 and TRBJ1-1, with D unclear. V was cut by 4 bases and J by 2 bases, with 12 bases left in between. The CDR3 sequence is 14 residues long. The germline V gene encodes CDR1 SGHRS and CDR2 YFSETQ. The CDR3 nucleotides are TGCGCCAGCAGCCTCGGACTGAGCAACACTGAAGCTTTCTTT. Its protein product is CASSLGLSNTEAFF.

The DNA of the CDR3 is TGTGCCTGGAGGGACAGGGCTCCCTACAATGAGCAGTTCTTC. Its protein is CAWRDRAPYNEQFF. The chain has TRBV30 and TRBJ2-1; 8 nucleotides line up with TRBD1. Germline V gene sequence: CDR1 GTSNPN, CDR2 SVGIG (reference sequence). The CDR3 runs 14 residues. Trimming at V came to 3 bases and at J to 2 bases, leaving 3 bases not matched to a gene.

J is TRBJ1-4 and V is TRBV11-2; tentatively, D is TRBD1 (5 bases). This CDR3 region has 14 residues. Germline CDR1 and CDR2: SGHAT and FQNNGV. V lost 5 bases and J lost 11, with 18 bases in between. CDR3: CASSRPGEGGKLFF. The CDR3 DNA reads as TGTGCCAGCAGCCGTCCGGGGGAGGGAGGGAAACTGTTTTTT.

V and J are TRBV4-2 and TRBJ2-2, with 10 bases aligning to TRBD2. CDR1 and CDR2 (germline): LGHNA, YNFKEQ. The CDR3 has 17 residues. Unmatched junction bases numbered 12, after V lost 6 bases and J lost 5 bases. The CDR3 DNA reads TGTGCCAGCAGGCCGGGGAGCGGGGGGGCTTGGACCGGGGAGCTGTTTTTT. This codes for CASRPGSGGAWTGELFF.

The chain has TRBV2 and TRBJ1-2, with 7 bases identical to TRBD1. This CDR3 has 14 residues. The V gene's germline CDR1 is SNHLY and CDR2 FYNNEI. Losses at the gene ends were 6 bases for V and 4 bases for J; bases not matched to a gene: 8. The CDR3 here is CASRARQGIYGYTF. In nucleotides, the CDR3 is TGTGCCAGCAGAGCCCGACAGGGCATCTATGGCTACACCTTC. Full variable domain (rest looked up from reference TRBV2 and TRBJ1-2): EPEVTQTPSHQVTQMGQEVILRCVPISNHLYFYWYRQILGQKVEFLVSFYNNEISEKSEIFDDQFSVERPDGSNFTLKIRSTKLEDSAMYFCASRARQGIYGYTFGSGTRLTVV.

The chain carries TRBV11-2 and TRBJ2-7; unclear D gene. CDR3 length equals 12 residues. Germline V CDR1 and CDR2: SGHAT, FQNNGV. Trimming shortened V by 0 bases and J by 6 bases, and 6 bases separated the two germline ends. The CDR3 region is CASSLDSGEQYF. The DNA of the CDR3 is TGTGCCAGCAGCTTAGATTCGGGCGAGCAGTACTTC.

V and J are TRBV19 and TRBJ2-2; 10 bases agree with TRBD1. V shed 5 bases and J 3 bases; nucleotides not matched to a gene: 6. Germline V CDR1 and CDR2: LNHDA, SQIVND (reference sequence). The CDR3 length is 16 residues. The CDR3 region is CASSLWDRGDTGELFF. The CDR3 nucleotides read TGTGCCAGTAGTCTATGGGACAGGGGTGACACCGGGGAGCTGTTTTTT.

This sequence joins TRBV6-5 and TRBJ2-7; TRBD1 aligns across 9 bases. Germline V lookup: CDR1 MNHEY, CDR2 SVGAGI. CDR3 length: 13 amino acids. V gave up 6 bases and J gave up 5 bases; unmatched junction bases: 5. This chain's CDR3 is CASRPQGANEQYF. The DNA for the CDR3 is TGTGCCAGCAGACCACAGGGGGCCAACGAGCAGTACTTC.

CDR3 bases: TGTGCCAGCAGTGAATACGATGGCTACACCTTC. Protein sequence: CASSEYDGYTF. V usage is TRBV25-1 and J usage is TRBJ1-2, with D uncertain. The CDR3 consists of 11 residues. Trimming took 0 bases from V and 6 from J, leaving 2 bases between them. The germline V gene encodes CDR1 MGHDK and CDR2 SYGVNS.

The V and J genes are TRBV20-1 and TRBJ2-1; maybe TRBD1 (6 bases). This CDR3 has 11 residues. The V gene lost 1 base and the J gene lost 10 bases, with 8 bases spanning the gap. Germline assignment: CDR1 DFQATT and CDR2 SNEGSKA (reference sequence). The CDR3 nucleotides are TGCAGTGCTAGAGCCGACAGGGAGCAGTTCTTC. Translating gives CSARADREQFF.

V usage is TRBV25-1 and J usage is TRBJ2-5; possibly TRBD1 for D (6 bases). Trimming removed 4 bases at V and 5 bases at J, with 8 bases between. This CDR3 contains 12 residues. Germline values: CDR1 MGHDK, CDR2 SYGVNS. In DNA, the CDR3 is TGTGCCAGCAGTGGAAGGGGGGAGACCCAGTACTTC. This sequence encodes CASSGRGETQYF.

The V and J genes are TRBV29-1 and TRBJ2-1, with 11 positions matching TRBD2. The CDR3 extends over 17 amino acids. Per the germline V gene, CDR1 is SQVTM and CDR2 is ANQGSEA. Trimming removed 0 bases from V and 7 bases from J; junction bases left unmatched: 11. For the CDR3, the DNA is TGCAGCGTTGAAGATCTGGGAGGGATAGCGGGGGGGAATGAGCAGTTCTTC. The encoded protein is CSVEDLGGIAGGNEQFF.

The chain links TRBV7-3 to TRBJ1-1; D gene uncertain. Trimming left V 5 bases short and J 1 base short, with 14 bases between. CDR1 and CDR2 from the germline V gene are SGHTA and FQGTGA. The CDR3 runs 15 residues. The CDR3 sequence: CASSLKPGSNTEAFF. The DNA for the CDR3 is TGTGCCAGCAGCCTCAAACCGGGGTCGAACACTGAAGCTTTCTTT.